This T cell receptor beta chain is drawn from a study of CD8+ T cells in alopecia areata. Study at large: Tofacitinib ran 6 to 18 months, followed by 6 months off drug. Study observations and caveats: Throughout tofacitinib, many expanded lesional clones continued to persist in scalp and blood. Unlike in mice, where it was clearer, TCR sharing across patients was less clear, possibly HLA-related.

About this clone: Its cognate antigen is unknown.

TCR sequencing used cDNA made by reverse transcription of extracted RNA. Generated by immunoSEQ multiplex PCR, the TCRdb table keeps only in-frame clones and is missing some. This sample has under 350,000 clones, with 55% to 70% found just once. Sample treatment: oral pan-JAK inhibitor, 5-10 mg twice daily. Researchers gathered lesional scalp punch biopsies and peripheral blood from patients with alopecia areata. Trimming stripped 0 bases from V and 7 bases from J, with 9 bases between. Germline loops: CDR1 MGHRA, CDR2 YSYEKL. The CDR3 has 13 residues. Sequencing was performed on CD4+ T cells sorted from blood, taken at week 24, from a patient treated with tofacitinib. The sequence was collected from a human donor with alopecia areata. The chain couples TRBV4-1 to TRBJ1-2; D may be TRBD1 (6 bases). CDR3 sequence (DNA): TGCGCCAGCAGCCAAGATCCAGGGGCTGGCTACACCTTC. The encoded protein is CASSQDPGAGYTF.